This TCR beta chain was obtained from a study of OX40 agonist ivuxolimab in advanced cancers. Study at large: Dose-escalation subjects each had hepatocellular carcinoma, melanoma, renal cell or head and neck cancer. At under 85% male, the cohort had a mean age of 60 years, ranging from about 20 to 79.

V was clipped by 6 bases and J by 7 bases; unmatched bases: 5. Germline loops: CDR1 KGHSH, CDR2 LQKENI. This CDR3 is 14 amino acids long. Sequencing used immunoSEQ multiplex PCR; TCRdb keeps in-frame clones, though not all of them. Of 60,000 or so clones listed, 85% to 90% were seen once; the top ten hold 4.8%. Sequences were derived from CD4+ or CD8+ T cells sorted from blood, sampled in a trial of the OX40 agonist ivuxolimab. The genes are TRBV18 and TRBJ1-4, with 10 positions matching TRBD1. This sequence originates from an adult with an advanced solid tumor such as melanoma, head and neck, liver or kidney cancer. The CDR3 sequence: CASSPRDRGEKLFF. DNA of the CDR3: TGTGCCAGCTCTCCGCGGGACAGGGGTGAAAAACTGTTTTTT.